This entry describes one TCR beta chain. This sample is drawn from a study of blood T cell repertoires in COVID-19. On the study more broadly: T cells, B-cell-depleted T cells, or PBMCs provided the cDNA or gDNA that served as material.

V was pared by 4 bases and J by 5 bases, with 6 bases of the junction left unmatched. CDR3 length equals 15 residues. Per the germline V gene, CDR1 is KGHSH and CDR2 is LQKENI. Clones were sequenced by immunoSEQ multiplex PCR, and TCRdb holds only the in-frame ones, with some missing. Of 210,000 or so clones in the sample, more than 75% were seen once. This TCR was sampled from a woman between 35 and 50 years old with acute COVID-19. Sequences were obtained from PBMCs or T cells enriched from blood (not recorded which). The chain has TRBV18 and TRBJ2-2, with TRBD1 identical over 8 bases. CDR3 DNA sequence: TGTGCCAGCTCACTCGGACAGGGTGGAACCGGGGAGCTGTTTTTT. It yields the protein CASSLGQGGTGELFF.